Below are 13 T cell receptor beta chains sequenced from a single sample in a study of cytomegalovirus exposure and HLA in healthy donors. Produced via immunoSEQ multiplex PCR; TCRdb's table is partial and in-frame only. This sample has about 180,000 clones, with less than 85% found just once. The sequenced sample was PBMCs. The origin of the receptors is a man aged 18-30 years in good health and CMV-seropositive.

The V and J genes are TRBV7-9 and TRBJ2-5; possible D gene TRBD2, 5 bases. V lost 1 base and J lost 4, with 7 bases in between. The germline CDR1 and CDR2 sequences are SEHNR and FQNEAQ (reference sequence). The CDR3 is 13 amino acids. In nucleotides, the CDR3 is TGTGCCAGCAGCTTAGTAGAGGGAGAGACCCAGTACTTC. It translates to CASSLVEGETQYF.

The chain joins TRBV27 to TRBJ2-1, with 13 bases lining up with TRBD2. This CDR3 region has 16 residues. J gave up 6 bases and V 5 bases, and 7 bases lay outside the gene matches. Looked up from germline, CDR1 is MNHEY and CDR2 is SMNVEV (reference sequence). The CDR3 loop reads CASSPRLAGGLNEQFF. The CDR3 nucleotides are TGTGCCAGCAGTCCTCGACTAGCGGGAGGTCTCAATGAGCAGTTCTTC.

The V and J genes are TRBV7-2 and TRBJ2-5, with TRBD1 as a possible D gene (5 bases). Germline V CDR1 and CDR2: SGHTA, FQGNSA. V lost 1 base and J lost 1, with 10 bases in between. The CDR3 length is 15 residues. CDR3 amino acids: CASSLVGAGQETQYF. CDR3 bases: TGTGCCAGCAGCTTAGTAGGGGCCGGCCAAGAGACCCAGTACTTC.

The V call is TRBV28, the J call TRBJ1-3; no firm D call. CDR1 and CDR2 from the germline V gene are MDHEN and SYDVKM. There are 16 residues in the CDR3. V was cut by 7 bases and J by 0 bases, with 16 bases left in between. The CDR3: CASTSRAGYSGNTIYF. The CDR3 DNA reads TGTGCCAGCACGTCAAGGGCGGGGTACTCTGGAAACACCATATATTTT.

This clone was recorded only once. The rearrangement links TRBV6-1 to TRBJ2-4, with a tentative D call TRBD1 (7 bases). This CDR3 contains 13 residues. V gave up 6 bases and J gave up 16 bases, with 22 bases separating them. Per germline, CDR1 MNHNS and CDR2 SASEGT. Here the CDR3 DNA reads TGTGCCAGCAGCGACATCAGGGGGGAGACGCCCTACTTC. This codes for CASSDIRGETPYF.

V usage is TRBV5-1 and J usage is TRBJ2-7, with 7 bases that match TRBD2. The V segment lost 4 bases and the J segment 2 bases; nucleotides outside the gene matches: 6. The V gene's germline CDR1 is SGHRS and CDR2 YFSETQ. CDR3 size: 14 residues. CDR3 amino acids: CASSLTGTTYEQYF. CDR3 sequence (DNA): TGCGCCAGCAGCCTAACCGGGACTACCTACGAGCAGTACTTC.

The chain employs TRBV27 and TRBJ2-3; 9 bases fit TRBD2. The CDR3 has 16 amino acids. CDR1 and CDR2 (germline): MNHEY, SMNVEV (reference sequence). V lost 5 bases, J lost 3 bases, and 9 bases stayed unmatched. The CDR3 nucleotides read TGTGCCAGCAGTCTGGGCGGGGGGGCGCTGACAGATACGCAGTATTTT. It is translated as CASSLGGGALTDTQYF.

The rearrangement joins TRBV5-1 to TRBJ2-6; 9 positions agree with TRBD1. The CDR3 covers 19 residues. Germline CDR1 is SGHRS and CDR2 is YFSETQ. Trimming removed 4 bases from V and 0 bases from J; junction bases left unmatched: 11. In DNA form, the CDR3 reads TGCGCCAGCAGCCCGTTTACAGGGGGCGTACTCTCTGGGGCCAACGTCCTGACTTTC. This sequence encodes CASSPFTGGVLSGANVLTF.

As concerns this clone: This sample also contains other DNA sequences that code for the same CDR3. The rearrangement links TRBV5-5 to TRBJ1-1; D may be TRBD1 (5 bases). Trimming removed 6 bases from V and 8 bases from J, with 11 bases in between. Germline CDR1 is SGHKS and CDR2 is YYEKEE (reference sequence). The CDR3 runs 11 residues. In DNA, the CDR3 is TGTGCCAGCACCCAAGGGGCCGAAGCTTTCTTT. As protein: CASTQGAEAFF.

This clone has only a few counts. This rearrangement joins TRBV28 to TRBJ1-2, with 10 bases identical to TRBD1. This CDR3 comprises 16 residues. Per germline, CDR1 MDHEN and CDR2 SYDVKM. J was trimmed by 6 bases and V by 5 bases; bases with no gene match: 12. The CDR3 reads CASSLSPTGTGDGYTF. In nucleotides, the CDR3 is TGTGCCAGCAGTCTAAGCCCAACCGGGACAGGGGATGGCTACACCTTC.

The chain links TRBV5-1 to TRBJ2-3; 8 bases map to TRBD2. V lost 0 bases, J lost 3 bases, and 3 bases stayed unmatched. Germline V gene data show CDR1 as SGHRS and CDR2 as YFSETQ. CDR3 length equals 15 residues. CDR3 residues: CASSLGGLATDTQYF. The DNA of the CDR3 is TGCGCCAGCAGCTTGGGTGGACTAGCTACAGATACGCAGTATTTT.

A few counts support this clone. The chain combines TRBV28 with TRBJ2-7; D is perhaps TRBD1 (6 bases). Trimming left V 7 bases short and J 1 base short, with 14 bases between. In germline, CDR1 is MDHEN, CDR2 SYDVKM. The CDR3 runs 14 residues. The CDR3 sequence is CASISTGTSYEQYF. CDR3 DNA sequence: TGTGCCAGCATTAGTACAGGGACATCCTACGAGCAGTACTTC. The full variable domain, with the rest looked up from reference TRBV28 and TRBJ2-7, is DVKVTQSSRYLVKRTGEKVFLECVQDMDHENMFWYRQDPGLGLRLIYFSYDVKMKEKGDIPEGYSVSREKKERFSLILESASTNQTSMYLCASISTGTSYEQYFGPGTRLTVT.

The genes are TRBV2 and TRBJ1-2; D ambiguous. V was clipped by 7 bases and J by 1 base, with 16 bases between them. CDR3 length equals 15 residues. Germline V lookup: CDR1 SNHLY, CDR2 FYNNEI. CDR3 region: CASTEGPEVNYGYTF. CDR3 coding DNA: TGTGCCAGCACCGAAGGTCCGGAGGTTAACTATGGCTACACCTTC.